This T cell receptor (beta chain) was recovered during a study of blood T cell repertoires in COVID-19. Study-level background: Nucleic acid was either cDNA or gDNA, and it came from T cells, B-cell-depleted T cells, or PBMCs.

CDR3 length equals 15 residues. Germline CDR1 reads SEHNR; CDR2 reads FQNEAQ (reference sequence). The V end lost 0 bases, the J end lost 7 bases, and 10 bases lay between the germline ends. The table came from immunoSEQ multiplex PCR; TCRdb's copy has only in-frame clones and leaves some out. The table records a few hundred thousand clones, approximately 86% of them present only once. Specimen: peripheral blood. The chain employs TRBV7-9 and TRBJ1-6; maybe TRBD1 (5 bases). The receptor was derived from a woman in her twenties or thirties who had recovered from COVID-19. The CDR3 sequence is CASSLARGFNSPLHF. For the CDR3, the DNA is TGTGCCAGCAGCTTAGCGCGGGGGTTCAATTCACCCCTCCACTTT.